One T cell receptor (beta chain) is described in this entry. The germline CDR1 and CDR2 sequences are SGHDT and YYEEEE. The CDR3 length is 16 residues. V was cut by 2 bases and J by 0 bases, with 12 bases left in between. In the original workflow: From reference gene primer amplification, estimates of nucleated cell counts were derived. Clones were read by immunoSEQ multiplex PCR, and TCRdb kept only the in-frame ones, dropping some. D and trimming were read from the DNA, whereas the V and J calls and clone size are those reported in that table. The sample shows around 82,000 clones, around nine tenths of them seen only once. The sample comes from a study of blood T cell repertoires in COVID-19. Study overall: Spain, Italy and the United States supplied samples that represented acute and convalescent COVID-19. PBMCs, B-cell-depleted T cells, or T cells were the source of the cDNA or gDNA that made up the material.

This sequence was found in a human donor in a cohort sampled during active COVID-19. Source material: peripheral blood. J is TRBJ2-1 and V is TRBV5-6, with unresolved D. This CDR3 reads CASSFVSRSSYNEQFF. CDR3 sequence (DNA): TGTGCCAGCAGCTTCGTATCTCGGAGCTCCTACAATGAGCAGTTCTTC. Variable domain in full (rest from reference TRBV5-6 and TRBJ2-1): DAGVTQSPTHLIKTRGQQVTLRCSPKSGHDTVSWYQQALGQGPQFIFQYYEEEERQRGNFPDRFSGHQFPNYSSELNVNALLLGDSALYLCASSFVSRSSYNEQFFGPGTRLTVL.